The T cell receptor beta chain described here comes from a study of cytotoxic CD8 clonotypes in ibrutinib-treated CLL (dated by TCRdb to the early 2020s). Context from the whole study: The cohort included roughly 15 treatment-naive and roughly 10 relapsed/refractory patients; around 17 were IGHV unmutated. Responses were partial in approximately 24 patients and complete in 2; after median about 63 months follow-up, some 15 stayed in remission and roughly twelve progressed. Samples at response were collected after a median of 12 months of treatment, with a range of roughly 6 to 40 months. Samples averaged roughly 280,000 productive templates and tens of thousands of productive rearrangements. Longitudinal samples were available for about 30% of the 86 trial participants. Cryopreserved peripheral blood mononuclear cells were obtained prior to treatment, at the time of response, and at either disease progression or sustained remission. Patients were still on ibrutinib when every remission and progressive disease sample was collected.

This clone was found a few times. The antigen it recognizes is unknown. Base quality data are lacking; no much larger clone is found one base away. From the cysteine through the phenylalanine, the CDR3 covers 14 amino acids. Only the CDR3 DNA is retained, 42 bases long and in frame from the first base. V is reduced by 7 bases and J by 4 bases, leaving a spacing of 13 bases between them. The germline V gene yields KGHSH for CDR1 and LQKENI for CDR2. Sample time point, as interpreted from the label and publication: about eleven months on ibrutinib. For TCR beta library preparation, roughly 1.8 micrograms of genomic DNA was extracted from cryopreserved PBMCs. Longitudinal blood samples from CLL patients on ibrutinib monotherapy underwent high-throughput TCR beta sequencing. The patients took part in an open-label, single-center phase 2 trial of ibrutinib monotherapy. Results the study describes overall, beyond this receptor: An increase in clonality was observed at ibrutinib response, with clonality remaining stable during sustained remission and falling back toward baseline at progression. Lymph node repertoires were not examined, and the timing of sampling was not matched between patients in sustained remission and those whose disease progressed. Public clonotypes were rare and either shrank or stayed stable during treatment, and the rise in clonality at ibrutinib response reflected expansion of private clonotypes. Baseline clonality was found to be higher than that of age-matched healthy donors and was strongly correlated with circulating CD8+ T-cell counts.

On a MiSeq, deep resolution sequencing aimed for a depth between 1 in 1 million and 1 in 200,000 T cells, with each clonotype covered 10x on average. The immunoSEQ hsTCRB Kit was used to generate TCR beta libraries. In the paper's pipeline: The data were analyzed with ImmunoSEQ Analyzer and ImmunoSEQ Data Assistant, and V, D and J gene assignments followed IMGT definitions. Clonality, which ranges from 0 to 1, was calculated by subtracting the normalized Shannon entropy of productive rearrangement frequencies from one. Only overrepresented clonotypes making up at least 0.05% of the repertoire of each patient were included in the public clonotype analysis. Repertoires from approximately 12 age-matched healthy donors in immuneACCESS were used as clonality controls. In its TCRdb copy, this immuneACCESS table keeps in-frame sequences only and misses some clones. Where compared with another copy, unresolved V genes explain less than half of these, and the others have no known cause. V and J calls and clone size are as listed in that table; D and trimming were resolved from the DNA. Here the sample has 55,000 to 85,000 clones; approximately 90% occur a single time. The ten largest clones take up 2.5% to 3.5% of the sample.

The sequencing used PBMCs, collected after 12 months of ibrutinib treatment. This chain is built from TRBV18 and TRBJ1-4; the D gene remains uncertain. The sequence derives from a human donor with chronic lymphocytic leukemia. The nucleotide sequence reads TGTGCCAGCTTCACCAATGTGGGTAATGAAAAACTGTTTTTT. Its protein is CASFTNVGNEKLFF.